These T cell receptor beta chains were read from a single sample in a study of molecular identifiers for immune sequencing clone quantification. One entry per CDR3 protein, called by TCRdb with MiXCR from the PCR reads. The sample lists more than 450,000 distinct CDR3 sequences, approximately 25% occurring once. Sequencing was carried out using naive CD8+ T cells from blood, with Jurkat cell RNA spiked in. These receptors came from a human donor in good health. Some libraries in this study had Jurkat cell RNA spiked in. Both conserved end residues are part of each CDR3. The order of the fields is D gene, V gene, clone size, J gene, CDR3 DNA, CDR3 protein. A D gene is named only where the DNA matches it firmly. Size is stated for part of the rows, as once, few or many counts, or as a class when the clone is expanded.

TRBD2,TRBV9,-,TRBJ2-3,TGTGCCAGCAGCATGCCCCCGGGACTAGCGGGAGTTGATACGCAGTATTTT,CASSMPPGLAGVDTQYF
-,TRBV12-3/TRBV12-4,many,TRBJ1-5,TGTGCCAGCAAAAGGGGGGGAAATCAGCCCCAGCATTTT,CASKRGGNQPQHF
TRBD1,TRBV7-2,-,TRBJ2-1,TGTGCCAGCAGCTACAGGGGGAGGAATGAGCAGATCTTC,CASSYRGRNEQIF
TRBD1,TRBV4-3,-,TRBJ2-7,TGCGCCAGCAGCCAATTTAAGACAGGGGGTGGCTACGAGCAGTACTTC,CASSQFKTGGGYEQYF
-,TRBV25-1,-,TRBJ2-1,TGTGCCAGCAGTCCCGCGGCCCTAAGCTCCTACAATGAGCGGTTCTTC,CASSPAALSSYNERFF
TRBD1,TRBV7-9,many,TRBJ1-3,TGTGCCAGCAGCTTGCTACCGGGACAGCAATCTGGAAACACCATATATTTT,CASSLLPGQQSGNTIYF
-,TRBV27,-,TRBJ2-7,TGTGCCAGCAGTACGAAGGGGACATCGAGCTCCTACGAGCAGTACTTC,CASSTKGTSSSYEQYF
TRBD1,TRBV11-2,few,TRBJ1-6,TGTGCCAGCAGCTCCGTAGTGGGGACAGAATATAATTCACCCCTCCACTTT,CASSSVVGTEYNSPLHF
-,TRBV4-3,few,TRBJ1-2,TGCGCCAGCAGCCAAGATGGGGTGCAATTCTATGGCTACACCTTC,CASSQDGVQFYGYTF
-,TRBV7-9,-,TRBJ1-4,TGTGGCAGCAGCCGGAATCCAGGGTCGACTAATGAAAAACTGTTTTTT,CGSSRNPGSTNEKLFF
-,TRBV20-1,few,TRBJ2-7,TGCAGTGCTAGAGACCCTGTAGGGGGAGGATCCTACGAGCAGTACTTC,CSARDPVGGGSYEQYF
-,TRBV14,-,TRBJ2-3,TGTGCCAGCAGCCTTTTGGGCTCCTCTAGCACAGATACGCAGTATTTT,CASSLLGSSSTDTQYF
TRBD1,TRBV6-5,-,TRBJ2-1,TGTGCCAGCAGTTATGGACAGGGGCGGAATGAGCAGTTCTTC,CASSYGQGRNEQFF
TRBD1,TRBV7-9,-,TRBJ1-5,TGTGCCAGCAGCCGGGACAGGGGTAGCAATCAGCCCCAGCATTTT,CASSRDRGSNQPQHF
-,TRBV13,many,TRBJ2-7,TGTGCCAGCAGCTTAGGGGACCGGGTTGGAGAGCAGTACTTC,CASSLGDRVGEQYF
-,TRBV12-3/TRBV12-4,many,TRBJ1-5,TGTGCCAGCAGTTTGGAGTTTTTGAGCAATCAGCCCCAGCATTTT,CASSLEFLSNQPQHF
-,TRBV7-8,-,TRBJ1-1,TGTGCCAGCAGCTCAATGGGAGGGAGTGAAGCTTTCTTT,CASSSMGGSEAFF
-,TRBV24-1,-,TRBJ2-1,TGTGCCACCAGTGGGAGGGAGAACACCTACAATGAGCAGTTCTTC,CATSGRENTYNEQFF
TRBD2,TRBV9,-,TRBJ2-7,TGTGCCAGCAGCGTAGGCCCAACGGGAGGTGCGTACGAGCAGTACTTC,CASSVGPTGGAYEQYF
-,TRBV5-3,-,TRBJ1-4,TGTGCCAGCAGCTTGTGGCCGGCAGCAACTAATGAAAAAATGTTTTTT,CASSLWPAATNEKMFF
TRBD2,TRBV2,-,TRBJ2-5,TGTGCCAGCAGTGATAGGACTAGCGGGGACCAAGAGACCCAGTACTTC,CASSDRTSGDQETQYF
-,TRBV30,many,TRBJ1-1,TGTGCCTGCGGGTCCTCCTTACAACTAAACACTGAAGCTTTCTTT,CACGSSLQLNTEAFF
-,TRBV19,-,TRBJ1-1,TGTGCCAGTAGACCAAGCCTGAACACTGAAGCTTTCTTT,CASRPSLNTEAFF
TRBD1,TRBV29-1,many,TRBJ1-2,TGCAGCGTGGTGGGACAGGGGATTAGCTATGGCTACACCTTC,CSVVGQGISYGYTF
-,TRBV28,many,TRBJ2-6,TGTGCCAGCAGTTTGAGAGGGGCCAACGTCCTGACTTTC,CASSLRGANVLTF
-,TRBV15,few,TRBJ2-2,TGTGCCACCAGCATAGGGGCGAACACCGGGGAGCTGTTTTTT,CATSIGANTGELFF
-,TRBV20-1,-,TRBJ2-7,TGCAGTGCTAGACCAGGCGTGTCGGCATACGAGCAGTACTTC,CSARPGVSAYEQYF
-,TRBV4-3,many,TRBJ1-5,TGCGCCAGCAGCCAAGTCGGACATGGCAATCAGCCCCAGCATTTT,CASSQVGHGNQPQHF
-,TRBV28,-,TRBJ2-2,TGTGCCAGCATTCCGCAGCGGGTGGAGACCGGGGAGCTGTTTTTT,CASIPQRVETGELFF
TRBD1,TRBV6-2/TRBV6-3,few,TRBJ2-7,TGTGCCAGCAGTTACTCGGGGGACAGGGTTGGCGAGCAGTACTTC,CASSYSGDRVGEQYF
TRBD2,TRBV24-1,-,TRBJ2-3,TGTGCCACCAGTGCCCTAGCGGGAGATACGCAGTATTTT,CATSALAGDTQYF
TRBD1,TRBV24-1,-,TRBJ1-4,TGTGCCACCAGTGATCGACGGGACAGGGGTGAAAAACTGGTTTTT,CATSDRRDRGEKLVF
TRBD1,TRBV20-1,few,TRBJ2-2,TGCAGTGCTACCCACCGGGACAGAATCGCGAACACCGGGGAGCTGTTTTTT,CSATHRDRIANTGELFF
TRBD2,TRBV6-5,few,TRBJ2-3,TGTGCCAGCAGTTACTCGTCGACTAGCGGGACTCACACAGATACGCAGTATTTT,CASSYSSTSGTHTDTQYF
-,TRBV12-5,-,TRBJ2-7,TGTGCTAGTGACCCGGGCCGCTACGAGCAGTACTTC,CASDPGRYEQYF
TRBD2,TRBV5-6,-,TRBJ2-7,TGTGCCAGCAGCGGATCAGCGGGGATCTCCTACGAGCAGTACTTC,CASSGSAGISYEQYF
-,TRBV19,-,TRBJ2-2,TGTGCCAGTAGTATATATGGGGTAGAGCTGTTTTTT,CASSIYGVELFF
-,TRBV6-2/TRBV6-3,-,TRBJ2-6,TGTGCCAGCAGTTGCTTCTCTGGGGCCAACGTCCTGACTTTC,CASSCFSGANVLTF
TRBD2,TRBV9,-,TRBJ2-1,TGTGCCAGCAGCGTAGCAGCGGGAGGGGGGGATGAGCAGTTCTTC,CASSVAAGGGDEQFF
-,TRBV20-1,-,TRBJ2-5,TGCAGTGCTAGGGACTCTATGGGAGAGACCCAGTACTTC,CSARDSMGETQYF
-,TRBV7-6,few,TRBJ1-1,TGTGCCAGCAACTTAGGCAAGGTCACTGAAGCTTTCTTT,CASNLGKVTEAFF
-,TRBV6-1,few,TRBJ2-7,TGTGCCACCAGGGAGAGAGGTCTCGGGGAGCAGTACTTC,CATRERGLGEQYF
-,TRBV7-9,few,TRBJ1-4,TGTGCCAGCAGCTTAGCAGGGGGAGAAAATGAAAAACTGTTTTTT,CASSLAGGENEKLFF
TRBD1,TRBV24-1,-,TRBJ2-3,TGTGCCACCAGTGGGACAGGGGAAGGCACAGATACGCAGTATTTT,CATSGTGEGTDTQYF
-,TRBV4-1,few,TRBJ2-5,TGCGCCAGCAGCCAAGAGCCCAACGTTCAGGGTTATGGGACCCAGTACTTC,CASSQEPNVQGYGTQYF
-,TRBV29-1,many,TRBJ2-7,TGCAGCGTTGAGAGGGGGGACGCCGAGCAGTACTTC,CSVERGDAEQYF
TRBD1,TRBV27,-,TRBJ2-7,TGTGCCAGCAGACCCCAAGGGACAGGTGGGGCATACGAGCAGTACTTC,CASRPQGTGGAYEQYF
TRBD1,TRBV7-9,-,TRBJ1-1,TGTGCCAGCGGACAGGGTCCAAACACTGAAGCTTTCTTT,CASGQGPNTEAFF
TRBD2,TRBV6-5,many,TRBJ2-3,TGTGCCAGCAGCCAGACTAGCGGGGAGTCGGATACGCAGTATTTT,CASSQTSGESDTQYF
-,TRBV13,few,TRBJ1-2,TGTGCCAGCAGCTTAGGTCCAGGGGATGGCTACACCTTC,CASSLGPGDGYTF
-,TRBV19,few,TRBJ2-7,TGTGCCAGCGCAAGGGCAGGGGACTTCTACGAGCAGTACTTC,CASARAGDFYEQYF
TRBD2,TRBV19,-,TRBJ2-2,TGTGCCAGTAGTCTAGCGGGAGGGATTGCCGGGGAGCTGTTTTTT,CASSLAGGIAGELFF
TRBD1,TRBV5-1,-,TRBJ2-7,TGCGCCAGCAGCCCTGGGTGGACAGGAAGCCTCTACGAGCAGTACTTC,CASSPGWTGSLYEQYF
-,TRBV27,many,TRBJ2-1,TGTGCCAGCAGTTTGGGCCCGGACAACTCCTACAATGAGCAGTTCTTC,CASSLGPDNSYNEQFF